This entry is about one T cell receptor beta chain. This sample is drawn from a study of blood T cells in healthy people across ages. Using a J-beta primer mix together with a sample-barcoded 5' primer, a second PCR was run for roughly 6 to 12 cycles. TCRdb itself ran the 5' RACE reads through MiXCR, one entry per CDR3 protein. Among approximately 1.5 million distinct CDR3 sequences listed, 42% were seen once. V was pared by 1 base and J by 0 bases, with 11 bases between. The CDR3 covers 16 residues. CDR1 is MGHRA and CDR2 is YSYEKL in the germline V gene. The clonotype originates from a young woman in good health. The chain recombines TRBV4-1 with TRBJ2-3; D might be TRBD1 (6 bases). The sequenced sample consisted of blood. The CDR3 nucleotides read TGCGCCAGCAGCCAAGTCAACAGGGCAAGCACAGATACGCAGTATTTT. It translates to CASSQVNRASTDTQYF.